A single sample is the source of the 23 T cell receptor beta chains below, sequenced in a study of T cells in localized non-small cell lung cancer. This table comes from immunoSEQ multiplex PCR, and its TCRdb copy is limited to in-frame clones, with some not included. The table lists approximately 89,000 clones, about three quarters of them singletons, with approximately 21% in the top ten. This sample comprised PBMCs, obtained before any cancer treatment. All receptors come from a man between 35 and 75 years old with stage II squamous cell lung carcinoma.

The chain's CDR3 is CASSERPGEQYF. CDR3 DNA: TGTGCCAGCAGTGAAAGGCCAGGTGAGCAGTACTTC. The rearrangement joins TRBV2 to TRBJ2-7; D gene unclear. Germline lookup yields CDR1 SNHLY and CDR2 FYNNEI. V was clipped by 2 bases and J by 7 bases, with 9 bases between them. The CDR3 contains 12 residues.

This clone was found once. CDR3 protein: CASSSGQGEGAFF. The CDR3 DNA is TGCGCCAGCAGCTCCGGACAGGGAGAGGGAGCTTTCTTT. The rearrangement joins TRBV5-1 to TRBJ1-1; 8 bases align to TRBD1. Germline V gene lookup returns CDR1 SGHRS and CDR2 YFSETQ. The CDR3 is 13 amino acids. Trimming took 3 bases from V and 10 from J; bases not matched to a gene: 8.

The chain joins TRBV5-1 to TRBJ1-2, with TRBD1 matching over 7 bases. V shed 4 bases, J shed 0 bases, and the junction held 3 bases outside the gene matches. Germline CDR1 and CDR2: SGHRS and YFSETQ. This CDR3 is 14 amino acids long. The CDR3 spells CASSPGTANYGYTF. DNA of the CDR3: TGCGCCAGCAGCCCGGGGACAGCTAACTATGGCTACACCTTC.

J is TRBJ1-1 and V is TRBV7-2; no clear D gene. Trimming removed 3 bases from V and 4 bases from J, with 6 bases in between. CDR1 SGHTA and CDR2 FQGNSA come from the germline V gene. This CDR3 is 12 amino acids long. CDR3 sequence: CASSFEGTEAFF. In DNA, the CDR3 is TGTGCCAGCAGCTTCGAGGGCACTGAAGCTTTCTTT.

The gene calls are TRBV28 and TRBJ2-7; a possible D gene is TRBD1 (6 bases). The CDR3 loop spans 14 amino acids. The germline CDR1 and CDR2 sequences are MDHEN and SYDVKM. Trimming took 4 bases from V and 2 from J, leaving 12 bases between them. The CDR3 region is CASSSYRATYEQYF. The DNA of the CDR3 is TGTGCCAGCAGTTCCTACAGGGCAACCTACGAGCAGTACTTC. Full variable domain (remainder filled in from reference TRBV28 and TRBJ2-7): DVKVTQSSRYLVKRTGEKVFLECVQDMDHENMFWYRQDPGLGLRLIYFSYDVKMKEKGDIPEGYSVSREKKERFSLILESASTNQTSMYLCASSSYRATYEQYFGPGTRLTVT.

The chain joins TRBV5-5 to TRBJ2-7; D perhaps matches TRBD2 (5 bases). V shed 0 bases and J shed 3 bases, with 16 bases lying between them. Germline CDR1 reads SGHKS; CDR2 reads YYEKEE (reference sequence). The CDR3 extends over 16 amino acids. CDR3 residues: CASSLAVGVWDYEQYF. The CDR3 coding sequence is TGTGCCAGCAGCTTGGCCGTCGGGGTCTGGGACTACGAGCAGTACTTC.

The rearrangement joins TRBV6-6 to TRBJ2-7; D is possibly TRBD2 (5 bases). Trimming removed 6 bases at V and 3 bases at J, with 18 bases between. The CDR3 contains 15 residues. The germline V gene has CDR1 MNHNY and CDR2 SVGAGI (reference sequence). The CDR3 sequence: CASRPRGVLGYEQYF. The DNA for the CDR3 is TGTGCCAGCAGACCCCGGGGTGTCTTAGGCTACGAGCAGTACTTC.

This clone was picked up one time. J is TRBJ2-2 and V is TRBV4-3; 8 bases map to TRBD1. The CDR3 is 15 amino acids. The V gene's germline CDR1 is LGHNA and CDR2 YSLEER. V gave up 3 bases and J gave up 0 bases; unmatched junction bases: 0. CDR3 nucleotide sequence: TGCGCCAGCAGCCAGGACAGGGCGAACACCGGGGAGCTGTTTTTT. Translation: CASSQDRANTGELFF.

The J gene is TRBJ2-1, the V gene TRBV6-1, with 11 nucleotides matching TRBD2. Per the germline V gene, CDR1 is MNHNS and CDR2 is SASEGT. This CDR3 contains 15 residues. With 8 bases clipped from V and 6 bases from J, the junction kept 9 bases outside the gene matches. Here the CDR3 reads CASCGLAGGCNEQFF. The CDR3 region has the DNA TGTGCCAGCTGCGGTTTAGCGGGAGGGTGCAATGAGCAGTTCTTC.

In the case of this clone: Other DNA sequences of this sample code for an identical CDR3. CDR3 sequence: CASSENGRSNQPQHF. The CDR3 nucleotides read TGTGCCAGCAGTGAAAATGGCAGAAGCAATCAGCCCCAGCATTTT. The rearrangement joins TRBV6-1 to TRBJ1-5; no clear D gene. The ends were cut back, 2 bases at V and 1 base at J, with 9 bases in the middle. Germline assignment: CDR1 MNHNS and CDR2 SASEGT. The CDR3 is made up of 15 amino acids.

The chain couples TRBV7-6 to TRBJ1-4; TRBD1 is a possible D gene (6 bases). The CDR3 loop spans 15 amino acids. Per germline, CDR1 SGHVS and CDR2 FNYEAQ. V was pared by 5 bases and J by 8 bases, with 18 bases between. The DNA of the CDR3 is TGTGCCAGCAGCCCAGTCGGGGGGCGCGGGGAAAAACTGTTTTTT. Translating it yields CASSPVGGRGEKLFF.

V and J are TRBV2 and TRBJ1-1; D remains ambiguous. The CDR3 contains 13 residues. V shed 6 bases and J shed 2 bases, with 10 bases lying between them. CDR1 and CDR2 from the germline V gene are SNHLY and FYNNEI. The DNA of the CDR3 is TGTGCCAGCAGGGCAAGAGAAAACACTGAAGCTTTCTTT. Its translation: CASRARENTEAFF.

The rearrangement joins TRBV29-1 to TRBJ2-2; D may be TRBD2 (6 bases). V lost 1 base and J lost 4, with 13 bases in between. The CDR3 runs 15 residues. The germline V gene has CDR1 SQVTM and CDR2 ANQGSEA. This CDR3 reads CSVEVGGVGTGELFF. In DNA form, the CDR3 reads TGCAGCGTTGAAGTAGGAGGGGTCGGCACCGGGGAGCTGTTTTTT.

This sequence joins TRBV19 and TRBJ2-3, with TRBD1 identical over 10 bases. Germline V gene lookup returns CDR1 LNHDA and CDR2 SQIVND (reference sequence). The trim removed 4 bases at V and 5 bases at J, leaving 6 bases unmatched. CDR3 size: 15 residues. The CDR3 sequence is CASSTSTGGLDTQYF. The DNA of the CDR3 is TGTGCCAGTAGTACGTCGACAGGGGGCTTAGATACGCAGTATTTT.

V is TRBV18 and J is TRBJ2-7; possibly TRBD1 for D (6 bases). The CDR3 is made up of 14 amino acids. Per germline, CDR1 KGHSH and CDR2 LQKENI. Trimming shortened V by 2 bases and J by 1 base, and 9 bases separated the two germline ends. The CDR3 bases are TGTGCCAGCTCACCAGTGACAGGATCCTACGAGCAGTACTTC. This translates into CASSPVTGSYEQYF.

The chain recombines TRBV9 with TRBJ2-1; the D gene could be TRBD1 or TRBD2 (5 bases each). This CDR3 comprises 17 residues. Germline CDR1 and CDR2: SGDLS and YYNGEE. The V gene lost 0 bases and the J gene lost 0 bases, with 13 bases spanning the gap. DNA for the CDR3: TGTGCCAGCAGCGTAGTCGGGGCTTTAACCTCCTACAATGAGCAGTTCTTC. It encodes CASSVVGALTSYNEQFF.

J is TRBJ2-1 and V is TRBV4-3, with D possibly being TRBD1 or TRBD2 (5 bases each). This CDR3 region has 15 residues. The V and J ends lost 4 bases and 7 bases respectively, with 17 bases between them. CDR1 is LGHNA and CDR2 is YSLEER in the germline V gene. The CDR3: CASSRDLGALNEQFF. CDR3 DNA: TGCGCCAGCAGCCGCGACCTCGGGGCTCTGAATGAGCAGTTCTTC.

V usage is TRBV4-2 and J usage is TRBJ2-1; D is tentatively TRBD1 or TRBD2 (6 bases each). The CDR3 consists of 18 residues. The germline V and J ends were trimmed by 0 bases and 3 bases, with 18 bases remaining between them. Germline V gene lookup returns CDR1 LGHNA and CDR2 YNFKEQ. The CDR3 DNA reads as TGTGCCAGCAGCCAAGAGAGGGTTCGAGGGGGGAACTACAATGAGCAGTTCTTC. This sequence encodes CASSQERVRGGNYNEQFF.

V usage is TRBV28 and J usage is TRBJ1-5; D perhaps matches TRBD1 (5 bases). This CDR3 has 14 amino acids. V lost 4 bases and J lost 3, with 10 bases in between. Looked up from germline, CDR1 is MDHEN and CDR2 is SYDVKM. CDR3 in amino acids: CASSSGTYNQPQHF. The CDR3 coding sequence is TGTGCCAGCAGTTCCGGGACCTACAATCAGCCCCAGCATTTT.

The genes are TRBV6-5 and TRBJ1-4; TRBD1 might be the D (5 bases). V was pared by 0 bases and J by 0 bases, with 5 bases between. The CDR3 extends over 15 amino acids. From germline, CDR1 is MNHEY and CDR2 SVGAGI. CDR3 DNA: TGTGCCAGCAGTTACTCGACAGCAACTAATGAAAAACTGTTTTTT. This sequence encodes CASSYSTATNEKLFF.

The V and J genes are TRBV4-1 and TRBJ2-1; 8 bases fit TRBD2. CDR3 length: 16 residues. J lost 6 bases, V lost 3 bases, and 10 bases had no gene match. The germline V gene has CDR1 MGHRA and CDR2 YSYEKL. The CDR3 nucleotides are TGCGCCAGCAGCCAGCTAGCGGGTTGGGGCTCCAATGAGCAGTTCTTC. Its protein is CASSQLAGWGSNEQFF.

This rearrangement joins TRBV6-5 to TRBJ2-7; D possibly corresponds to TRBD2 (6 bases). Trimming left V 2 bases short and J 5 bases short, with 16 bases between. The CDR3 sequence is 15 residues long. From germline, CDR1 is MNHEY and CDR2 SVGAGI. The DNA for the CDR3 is TGTGCCAGCAGTTACGGACGGGGCGCGGGACACGAGCAGTACTTC. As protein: CASSYGRGAGHEQYF.

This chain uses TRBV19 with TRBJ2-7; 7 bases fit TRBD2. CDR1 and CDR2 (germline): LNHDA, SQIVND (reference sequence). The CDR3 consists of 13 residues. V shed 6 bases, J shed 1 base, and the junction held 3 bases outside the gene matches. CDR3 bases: TGTGCCAGTAGCCTAGCGGAATCCTACGAGCAGTACTTC. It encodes CASSLAESYEQYF.